The next 7 T cell receptor beta chains were all read from a single sample in a study of blood T cell repertoires in COVID-19. The table came from immunoSEQ multiplex PCR; TCRdb's copy has only in-frame clones and leaves some out. The sample includes around 160,000 clones, around 81% of them seen just once. Sequenced material: peripheral blood. All receptors derive from a woman in her 40s with active or convalescent COVID-19.

The gene calls are TRBV19 and TRBJ2-4, with TRBD1 identical over 8 bases. Trimming removed 5 bases from V and 3 bases from J; junction bases left unmatched: 6. The CDR3 covers 15 residues. The germline gives CDR1 LNHDA, CDR2 SQIVND (reference sequence). CDR3 residues: CASSPGQAHKNIQYF. The CDR3 DNA sequence: TGTGCCAGTAGTCCGGGACAGGCGCACAAAAACATTCAGTACTTC.

The chain uses TRBV10-3 and TRBJ1-5, with a possible D match to TRBD1 (5 bases). The length of the CDR3 is 14 residues. V was pared by 6 bases and J by 2 bases, with 11 bases between. Germline V gene data show CDR1 as ENHRY and CDR2 as SYGVKD. The CDR3 coding sequence is TGTGCCATCAGGGGGGGTAGGGGCAATCAGCCCCAGCATTTT. Translation gives CAIRGGRGNQPQHF.

V gene TRBV5-4 combines with J gene TRBJ1-1, with 10 positions matching TRBD1. This CDR3 is built from 15 residues. CDR1 SGHNT and CDR2 YYREEE come from the germline V gene (reference sequence). J lost 4 bases, V lost 0 bases, and 3 bases had no gene match. Here the CDR3 reads CASSLAGQGRTEAFF. Written as DNA, the CDR3 is TGTGCCAGCAGCTTGGCGGGACAGGGGCGCACTGAAGCTTTCTTT.

The CDR3 here is CASSQDWPQGSSYNEQFF. In nucleotides, the CDR3 is TGTGCCAGCAGCCAAGATTGGCCCCAGGGGAGCTCCTACAATGAGCAGTTCTTC. J is TRBJ2-1 and V is TRBV14; a weak D match, TRBD1 (6 bases). Trimming stripped 0 bases from V and 0 bases from J, with 15 bases between. This CDR3 is 18 amino acids long. Germline V gene data show CDR1 as SGHDN and CDR2 as FVKESK.

This chain uses TRBV3-1 (or the pseudogene TRBV3-2) with TRBJ2-7; D perhaps matches TRBD2 (5 bases). CDR1 and CDR2 from the germline V gene are LGHDT and YNNKEL (reference sequence). This CDR3 is 12 amino acids long. Trimming took 1 base from V and 5 from J, leaving 6 bases between them. The CDR3 sequence is CASSQVRDEQYF. DNA for the CDR3: TGTGCCAGCAGCCAAGTGCGGGACGAGCAGTACTTC.

This rearrangement joins TRBV6-4 to TRBJ1-6, with a possible D match to TRBD1 (6 bases). The V end was cut by 7 bases, the J end by 5 bases, with 18 bases between. The CDR3 extends over 16 amino acids. The V gene's germline CDR1 is MRHNA and CDR2 SNTAGT. CDR3 nucleotide sequence: TGTGCCAGCATTAAACAGGGTGAAGGGGATAATTCACCCCTCCACTTT. Protein sequence: CASIKQGEGDNSPLHF.

This clone occurred many times. CDR3 sequence: CASSDGDNNEQFF. CDR3 DNA: TGTGCCAGCAGTGACGGGGACAACAATGAGCAGTTCTTC. This chain links TRBV6-4 with TRBJ2-1; possible D gene TRBD1, 6 bases. CDR1 MRHNA and CDR2 SNTAGT come from the germline V gene. There are 13 residues in the CDR3. V dropped 2 bases and J dropped 5 bases, with 7 bases sitting between them.